This TCR beta chain was sequenced in a study of blood T cells in healthy people across ages. A note on this clonotype: The antigen remains unidentified.

Study-wide points: Unknown donor CMV status possibly confounded expanded clonotype changes.

For the second PCR, which ran for about 7 to 11 cycles, a sample-barcoded 5' primer and a J-beta primer mix were used. TCRdb redid the calling of the 5' RACE reads with MiXCR, one entry per CDR3 protein. Here the sample spans roughly 800,000 distinct CDR3 sequences, approximately 25% being singletons. This sample was shared with a second study, whose subject was T cells of mothers and their children. This second study says: A second PCR was performed with the M1S primer. This primer added sample barcodes and 2-4 random nucleotides.

The clonotype was recovered from a boy aged 5-17 years in good health. The sequenced sample consisted of blood.

Written as DNA, the CDR3 is TGTGCCAGCAATCACGGTCAGGGGCCAGGTCAGCCCCAGCATTTT. Its protein product is CASNHGQGPGQPQHF. This chain uses TRBV27 with TRBJ1-5, with D possibly TRBD1 on 6 matching bases. Germline V lookup: CDR1 MNHEY, CDR2 SMNVEV (reference sequence). The length of the CDR3 is 15 residues. V lost 7 bases and J lost 6, with 19 bases in between.